This T cell receptor beta chain appears in the sequencing data of a study of T cells after posttransplantation cyclophosphamide. The CDR3 has 14 residues. Trimming removed 1 base from V and 3 bases from J; junction bases left unmatched: 3. Looked up from germline, CDR1 is SGHDT and CDR2 is YYEEEE. Overall study findings and caveats: Tissue-infiltrating T cells from skin or gut overlapped little with blood T cells.

The protocol was immunoSEQ multiplex PCR, while the TCRdb copy is restricted to in-frame clones and leaves out a portion. The profile covers about 39,000 clones, none occurring a single time. Many counts were recorded for this clone. Its specificity is unknown. This sequence joins TRBV5-6 and TRBJ1-1; 7 nucleotides align to TRBD1. What was sequenced was PBMCs. This clonotype was sampled from a woman in her forties or fifties in good health and a related stem cell transplant donor. The CDR3 sequence is CASSLRDSYTEAFF. CDR3 sequence (DNA): TGTGCCAGCAGCTTGAGGGACAGCTACACTGAAGCTTTCTTT.